This TCR beta chain was profiled in a study of blood T cell repertoires in COVID-19. Across the study: T cells, B-cell-depleted T cells, or PBMCs supplied cDNA or gDNA.

CDR1 is SGHAT and CDR2 is FQNNGV in the germline V gene. The CDR3 totals 14 residues. Trimming stripped 5 bases from V and 2 bases from J, with 12 bases between. This clone was seen repeatedly, ten times or more. TCRdb keeps only in-frame clones here, not all; method: immunoSEQ multiplex PCR. The data contain over 200,000 clones, 85% to 90% of them singletons. J is TRBJ1-2 and V is TRBV11-2; tentative D call: TRBD1 (6 bases). This receptor was obtained from a man younger than 35 who had recovered from COVID-19. Input material: PBMCs or T cells enriched from blood (not recorded which). Here the CDR3 reads CASSGQGKNYGYTF. CDR3 nucleotides: TGTGCCAGCAGCGGGCAGGGGAAGAACTATGGCTACACCTTC.